The source of this TCR beta chain is a study of CD8+ T cells in alopecia areata. Overall study: Treated patients were given oral tofacitinib, which was dosed at 5 to 10 mg twice daily.

Specified treatment: oral pan-JAK inhibitor, 5-10 mg twice daily. CD4+ and CD8+ T cells were sorted from PBMCs stained for CD3, CD4 and CD8. The germline CDR1 and CDR2 sequences are MGHRA and YSYEKL. This CDR3 has 12 residues. V dropped 7 bases and J dropped 6; count of bases not matched to a gene: 2. The count of this clone is one. No antigen is known for it. The sequencing template was cDNA reverse transcribed from extracted RNA. This table comes from immunoSEQ multiplex PCR, and its TCRdb copy is limited to in-frame clones, with some not included. The repertoire consists of some 200,000 clones, with roughly three fifths occurring once and the leading ten covering around 12%. Whole-study findings and limits: In blood and scalp, many expanded lesional clones persisted during tofacitinib. Given one nonresponder, whether baseline CD8+ expansion relates to response remains uncertain.

J is TRBJ2-7 and V is TRBV4-1, with 11 nucleotides matching TRBD2. The sample in question was CD8+ T cells sorted from blood, obtained at week 24, from a patient treated with tofacitinib. The clonotype comes from a human donor with alopecia areata. The CDR3 bases are TGCGCCAGCACCACTAGCGGGGGCGAGCAGTACTTC. Residues: CASTTSGGEQYF.